The subject of this entry is one TCR beta chain. Its target is unknown. At one of its ends the junction is not consistent with the germline gene, which may arise from a read error. The data stem from a study of tumor and adjacent non-tumor tissue in lung cancer. Looking at the study overall: The cohort had about a dozen adenocarcinoma, a couple of squamous cell and 1 small cell patients. Whole-study results and caveats: In normal lung, the top 100 clones were significantly more dominant than in tumor.

No cell sorting was done before RNA was extracted from the tissue. The normal lung tissue was taken more than 3 cm from the tumor edge. TCRbeta libraries were built with three rounds of nested PCR, modified from ARM-PCR. TCRdb re-called the multiplex PCR reads with MiXCR, one entry per CDR3 protein. The data show 90,000 to 100,000 distinct CDR3 sequences, with 75% to 85% seen just once and around 30% held by the top ten. The CDR3 is made up of 15 amino acids. Germline V lookup: CDR1 LGHNA, CDR2 YNFKEQ. Sequencing used distant non-tumor lung tissue. This chain connects TRBV4-2 to TRBJ2-2; TRBD2 is a possible D gene (6 bases). The clonotype originates from a man aged 55 to 70 with small cell lung cancer. CDR3 nucleotide sequence: TGTTCCAGCAAACTAACGGGAGACGATGGCGGGGAGCTGTTTTTT. Protein product: CSSKLTGDDGGELFF.